The 29 T cell receptor beta chains in this list originate from one sample, sequenced in a study of T cells after yellow fever vaccination (dated by TCRdb to about 2019). Explained via the paper, the treatment or condition label denotes: live attenuated yellow fever vaccine strain. The library came from 5' RACE. Sequencing was carried out with an Illumina HiSeq 2500. The public sequencing data were trimmed at Q25 with fastp and processed into clonotypes with MiXCR by TCRdb, which kept only in-frame beta chains. Every CDR3 protein is listed once, alongside the most common genes and DNA of its rows. Across this sample there are 500,000 to 650,000 distinct CDR3 sequences, with roughly 12% seen only once. Of the sample, under 15% falls within the top ten clones. This material consisted of PBMCs, taken on the day of the yellow fever booster vaccination. All receptors come from a man aged 25-45 years who received the YFV17D yellow fever vaccine.

The V gene is TRBV7-9, the J gene TRBJ2-1; D might be TRBD2 (6 bases). V was pared by 6 bases and J by 7 bases, with 16 bases between. The CDR3 extends over 14 amino acids. CDR1 is SEHNR, CDR2 FQNEAQ, per germline (reference sequence). CDR3 region: CASSLASGPNEQFF. The CDR3 DNA reads as TGTGCCAGCAGTCTAGCGTCGGGGCCTAATGAGCAGTTCTTC.

The chain joins TRBV5-1 to TRBJ2-6; D unclear. CDR3 size: 17 residues. Deletions cut 2 bases from V and 0 bases from J, with 12 bases between. From germline, CDR1 is SGHRS and CDR2 YFSETQ. The CDR3 region is CASSLGVGYSGANVLTF. In DNA form, the CDR3 reads TGCGCCAGCAGCTTAGGAGTGGGTTACTCTGGGGCCAACGTCCTGACTTTC.

This clonotype occurred a few times. This chain uses TRBV29-1 with TRBJ2-2; 8 positions match TRBD2. This CDR3 region has 15 residues. The germline V gene encodes CDR1 SQVTM and CDR2 ANQGSEA. With 4 bases clipped from V and 3 bases from J, the junction kept 7 bases outside the gene matches. Written as DNA, the CDR3 is TGCAGCGTTGGAGGGAGCGGGAGTCACACCGGGGAGCTGTTTTTT. The encoded protein is CSVGGSGSHTGELFF.

There are a few counts of this clonotype. The rearrangement uses TRBV7-6 and TRBJ2-2; D uncertain. CDR1 and CDR2 (germline): SGHVS, FNYEAQ. This CDR3 spans 17 amino acids. Trimming took 1 base from V and 2 from J, leaving 14 bases between them. The CDR3 is CASSLEGDSINTGELFF. The CDR3 coding sequence is TGTGCCAGCAGCTTAGAGGGTGACTCCATAAACACCGGGGAGCTGTTTTTT.

V usage is TRBV29-1 and J usage is TRBJ2-7, with TRBD1 matching 10 bases. This CDR3 has 13 residues. The germline V gene encodes CDR1 SQVTM and CDR2 ANQGSEA. V lost 7 bases to trimming and J lost 5 bases; unmatched junction nucleotides: 8. CDR3 region: CSAIPGTGDEQYF. The CDR3 bases are TGCAGCGCCATCCCCGGGACAGGGGACGAGCAGTACTTC.

This clonotype was counted a few times. The chain recombines TRBV28 with TRBJ1-2; D not resolved. The CDR3 runs to 13 residues. Germline V gene lookup returns CDR1 MDHEN and CDR2 SYDVKM. Trimming stripped 10 bases from V and 4 bases from J, with 16 bases between. The CDR3 reads CATLADPGYGYTF. CDR3 nucleotide sequence: TGTGCCACCCTCGCAGACCCGGGCTATGGCTACACCTTC.

In its sample, this clonotype was seen a few times. The V gene is TRBV15, the J gene TRBJ2-1; perhaps TRBD2 as D (6 bases). CDR1 is LNHNV and CDR2 is YYDKDF in the germline V gene (reference sequence). V lost 0 bases and J 4 bases, leaving 10 bases between the germline ends. The CDR3 spans 15 residues. For the CDR3, the DNA is TGTGCCACCAGCAGAGAGGGGGGAAGATACAATGAGCAGTTCTTC. This gives the protein CATSREGGRYNEQFF.

This clonotype was counted between two and nine times. CDR3 DNA: TGCAGTGCGTTGGCATCAAGGGTTTTCAATGAGCAGTTCTTC. Its translation is CSALASRVFNEQFF. The chain is built from TRBV20-1 and TRBJ2-1; no clear D. The CDR3 extends over 14 amino acids. The germline gives CDR1 DFQATT, CDR2 SNEGSKA (reference sequence). The V end lost 6 bases, the J end lost 6 bases, and 18 bases lay between the germline ends.

This clonotype was counted a few times. The gene calls are TRBV4-1 and TRBJ2-2, with 7 bases matching TRBD2. The CDR3 covers 18 residues. Germline V gene lookup returns CDR1 MGHRA and CDR2 YSYEKL. The V segment lost 0 bases and the J segment 7 bases; nucleotides outside the gene matches: 14. In DNA form, the CDR3 reads TGCGCCAGCAGCCAAGACGAAATCGGGAGGCGCCCCGGCGGGGAGCTGTTTTTT. Its protein is CASSQDEIGRRPGGELFF.

Only a few counts were recorded for this clonotype. V gene TRBV7-9 combines with J gene TRBJ2-3; TRBD2 matches 8 bases. The germline CDR1 and CDR2 sequences are SEHNR and FQNEAQ (reference sequence). The CDR3 spans 14 residues. Unmatched junction bases numbered 5, after V lost 3 bases and J lost 6 bases. The CDR3: CASSFESGSDTQYF. The CDR3 bases are TGTGCCAGCAGCTTCGAGAGCGGGAGTGATACGCAGTATTTT. Using reference TRBV7-9 and TRBJ2-3 for the parts outside the CDR3, the full variable domain is DTGVSQNPRHKITKRGQNVTFRCDPISEHNRLYWYRQTLGQGPEFLTYFQNEAQLEKSRLLSDRFSAERPKGSFSTLEIQRTEQGDSAMYLCASSFESGSDTQYFGPGTRLTVL.

This clonotype has only a few counts. The chain recombines TRBV10-1 with TRBJ2-7; 14 bases agree with TRBD2. V gave up 4 bases and J gave up 5 bases; unmatched junction bases: 7. Germline CDR1 and CDR2: WNHNN and SYGVQD (reference sequence). This CDR3 is built from 16 residues. Written as DNA, the CDR3 is TGCGCCAGCAGTGGGGGACTAGCGGGAGAGGAGGACGAGCAGTACTTC. This codes for CASSGGLAGEEDEQYF.

This clonotype was counted between two and nine times. The chain carries TRBV23-1 and TRBJ2-3; 8 bases are shared with TRBD1. TRBV23-1 carries the ORF label, with uncertain function. J gave up 4 bases and V 8 bases, and 5 bases lay outside the gene matches. This CDR3 is built from 13 residues. The CDR3, as DNA: TGCGCCAGCGGCCAGGGGGCAGCAGATACGCAGTATTTT. As protein: CASGQGAADTQYF.

This clonotype was counted a few times. The chain uses TRBV5-1 and TRBJ2-6; perhaps TRBD1 as D (6 bases). The germline gives CDR1 SGHRS, CDR2 YFSETQ. The CDR3 runs to 14 residues. V shed 6 bases and J shed 4 bases, with 11 bases lying between them. Here the CDR3 reads CASNRVPGANVLTF. As DNA, the CDR3 is TGCGCCAGCAACAGGGTACCGGGGGCCAACGTCCTGACTTTC.

This clonotype turned up a few times. This sequence joins TRBV20-1 and TRBJ1-4; the D is unclear. The V gene lost 7 bases and the J gene lost 7 bases, with 16 bases spanning the gap. Looked up from germline, CDR1 is DFQATT and CDR2 is SNEGSKA (reference sequence). The CDR3 is 13 amino acids. The CDR3 bases are TGCAGTGGCAACCGGGCCCTTGGTGAAAAACTGTTTTTT. This gives the protein CSGNRALGEKLFF.

The CDR3 sequence is CASSQEIRGEQYF. The CDR3 DNA reads TGTGCCAGCAGCCAAGAGATTCGCGGGGAGCAGTACTTC. V usage is TRBV14 and J usage is TRBJ2-7; tentatively, D is TRBD2 (5 bases). The CDR3 runs to 13 residues. The V gene's germline CDR1 is SGHDN and CDR2 FVKESK. V was cut by 0 bases and J by 7 bases, with 10 bases left in between.

This clonotype occurred a few times. This sequence joins TRBV30 and TRBJ2-1; 9 nucleotides agree with TRBD2. The CDR3 is made up of 13 amino acids. Germline CDR1 is GTSNPN and CDR2 is SVGIG (reference sequence). V was pared by 4 bases and J by 4 bases, with 2 bases of the junction left unmatched. This chain's CDR3 is CAWNSGSYNEQFF. CDR3 nucleotides: TGTGCCTGGAATAGCGGGAGTTACAATGAGCAGTTCTTC.

In this sample, this clonotype turned up many times. V and J are TRBV6-5 and TRBJ1-2; D is uncertain. The CDR3 is made up of 14 amino acids. Germline CDR1 reads MNHEY; CDR2 reads SVGAGI. V shed 5 bases and J shed 0 bases, with 10 bases lying between them. The DNA of the CDR3 is TGTGCCAGCAGTATTCAAGGAACTAACTATGGCTACACCTTC. Its protein product is CASSIQGTNYGYTF.

This chain uses TRBV7-2 with TRBJ2-7, with D possibly matching TRBD1 (5 bases). The V end was cut by 4 bases, the J end by 5 bases, with 15 bases between. This CDR3 spans 14 amino acids. Germline V CDR1 and CDR2: SGHTA, FQGNSA. CDR3 in amino acids: CASSYRVWGDEQYF. In DNA, the CDR3 is TGTGCCAGCAGCTACCGGGTATGGGGCGACGAGCAGTACTTC.

In its sample, this clonotype was seen a few times. The CDR3 region has the DNA TGTGCCAGCAGCGTAGACCCGGGGGACTCCTACGAGCAGTACTTC. Translating gives CASSVDPGDSYEQYF. V usage is TRBV9 and J usage is TRBJ2-7; TRBD2 might be the D (6 bases). With 0 bases removed from V and 0 bases from J, the gap between germline ends came to 10 bases. The CDR3 is 15 residues long. Germline assignment: CDR1 SGDLS and CDR2 YYNGEE. The whole variable domain, filled in from reference TRBV9 and TRBJ2-7, reads DSGVTQTPKHLITATGQRVTLRCSPRSGDLSVYWYQQSLDQGLQFLIQYYNGEERAKGNILERFSAQQFPDLHSELNLSSLELGDSALYFCASSVDPGDSYEQYFGPGTRLTVT.

The chain is built from TRBV20-1 and TRBJ2-5; D ambiguous. CDR1 and CDR2 (germline): DFQATT, SNEGSKA (reference sequence). V lost 1 base and J 5 bases, leaving 20 bases between the germline ends. The CDR3 is 16 amino acids. The CDR3 nucleotides are TGCAGTGCTAGAGGCCCACCTAGTTTAATAATGGAGACCCAGTACTTC. Its translation: CSARGPPSLIMETQYF.

This clonotype occurred a few times. The CDR3 reads CASRLAGSREQFF. In DNA, the CDR3 is TGCGCCAGCAGACTAGCGGGTTCGAGAGAGCAGTTCTTC. The chain uses TRBV23-1 and TRBJ2-1, with TRBD2 matching 9 bases. TRBV23-1 is an open reading frame, and its role is uncertain. Unmatched junction bases numbered 7, after V lost 6 bases and J lost 10 bases. The CDR3 covers 13 residues.

V gene TRBV5-6 combines with J gene TRBJ2-5; D is undetermined. The CDR3 runs 15 residues. Germline CDR1 is SGHDT and CDR2 is YYEEEE. Trimming removed 0 bases at V and 5 bases at J, with 14 bases between. The CDR3: CASSLESSVQETQYF. CDR3 bases: TGTGCCAGCAGCTTGGAATCCTCCGTGCAGGAGACCCAGTACTTC.

In its sample, this clonotype was seen a few times. V usage is TRBV28 and J usage is TRBJ2-7; a possible D gene is TRBD2 (6 bases). The ends were cut back, 6 bases at V and 3 bases at J, with 15 bases in the middle. The germline V gene encodes CDR1 MDHEN and CDR2 SYDVKM. The CDR3 has 14 residues. CDR3 amino acids: CASSPRDLGYEQYF. Written as DNA, the CDR3 is TGTGCCAGCAGCCCAAGGGACTTAGGCTACGAGCAGTACTTC. Together with reference TRBV28 and TRBJ2-7, the CDR3 gives the full variable domain: DVKVTQSSRYLVKRTGEKVFLECVQDMDHENMFWYRQDPGLGLRLIYFSYDVKMKEKGDIPEGYSVSREKKERFSLILESASTNQTSMYLCASSPRDLGYEQYFGPGTRLTVT.

J is TRBJ2-7 and V is TRBV18; D might be TRBD2 (6 bases). This CDR3 contains 16 residues. The V and J ends lost 3 bases and 1 base respectively, with 16 bases between them. Germline V lookup: CDR1 KGHSH, CDR2 LQKENI. CDR3 in DNA: TGTGCCAGCTCACCCGCGGGAACTCAGTCATCCTACGAGCAGTACTTC. As protein: CASSPAGTQSSYEQYF.

This chain joins TRBV20-1 and TRBJ2-1; possible D gene TRBD2, 6 bases. Germline lookup yields CDR1 DFQATT and CDR2 SNEGSKA (reference sequence). The CDR3 has 12 residues. V was pared by 3 bases and J by 5 bases, with 8 bases between. This CDR3 is CSASGSHNEQFF. CDR3 bases: TGCAGTGCTAGCGGGAGTCACAATGAGCAGTTCTTC.

The chain combines TRBV6-2 or TRBV6-3 with TRBJ1-3; weak D call: TRBD1 (5 bases). CDR1 MNHEY and CDR2 SVGEGT come from the germline V gene. Deletions cut 0 bases from V and 0 bases from J, with 27 bases between. The CDR3 consists of 22 residues. In DNA form, the CDR3 reads TGTGCCAGCAGTTACTCGTCATTTCCGAGTAGGACACAACGTTTCTCTGGAAACACCATATATTTT. It encodes CASSYSSFPSRTQRFSGNTIYF.

The J gene is TRBJ2-7, the V gene TRBV7-9, with 12 bases that match TRBD1. The J segment lost 7 bases and the V segment lost 5 bases, leaving 9 bases of the junction unmatched. The CDR3 is 15 residues long. Germline assignment: CDR1 SEHNR and CDR2 FQNEAQ (reference sequence). CDR3 region: CASSPQGTGGGEQYF. CDR3 nucleotides: TGTGCCAGCAGCCCCCAAGGGACAGGGGGCGGAGAGCAGTACTTC.

This clonotype was seen more than once but under ten times. The rearrangement joins TRBV7-9 to TRBJ2-7; D ambiguous. Between the trimmed V and J ends, which lost 6 bases and 5 bases, there was a span of 11 bases. The CDR3 runs to 12 residues. Germline CDR1 is SEHNR and CDR2 is FQNEAQ (reference sequence). CDR3 loop: CASRAPGHEQYF. The CDR3 DNA reads as TGTGCCAGCAGGGCCCCGGGCCACGAGCAGTACTTC.

This clonotype was counted between two and nine times. The CDR3 loop reads CASSLALQVEQFF. CDR3 bases: TGTGCCAGCAGCTTAGCGCTACAGGTCGAGCAGTTCTTC. J is TRBJ2-1 and V is TRBV7-2; perhaps TRBD1 as D (5 bases). Between the trimmed V and J ends, which lost 0 bases and 10 bases, there was a span of 10 bases. This CDR3 contains 13 residues. Germline CDR1 is SGHTA and CDR2 is FQGNSA. Complete variable domain (other parts from reference TRBV7-2 and TRBJ2-1): GAGVSQSPSNKVTEKGKDVELRCDPISGHTALYWYRQSLGQGLEFLIYFQGNSAPDKSGLPSDRFSAERTGGSVSTLTIQRTQQEDSAVYLCASSLALQVEQFFGPGTRLTVL.